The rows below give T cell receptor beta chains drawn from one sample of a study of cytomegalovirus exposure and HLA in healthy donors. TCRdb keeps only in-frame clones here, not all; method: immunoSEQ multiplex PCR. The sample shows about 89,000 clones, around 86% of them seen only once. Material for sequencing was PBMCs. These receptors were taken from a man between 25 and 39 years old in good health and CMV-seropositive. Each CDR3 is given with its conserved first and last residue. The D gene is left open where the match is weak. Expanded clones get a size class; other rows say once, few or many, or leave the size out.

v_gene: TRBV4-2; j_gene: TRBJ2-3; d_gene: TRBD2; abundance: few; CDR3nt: TGTGCCAGCAGCCCGACTAGCGGGACTAACCAAGATACGCAGTATTTT; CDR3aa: CASSPTSGTNQDTQYF
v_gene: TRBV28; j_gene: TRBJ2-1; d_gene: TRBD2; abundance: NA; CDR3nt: TGTGCCAGCACCAGGACTAGCGGTTCCTACAATGAGCAGTTCTTC; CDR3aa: CASTRTSGSYNEQFF
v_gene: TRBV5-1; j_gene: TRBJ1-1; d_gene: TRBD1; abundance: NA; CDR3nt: TGCGCCAGCAGCTATGACAGGGGAAGTACTGAAGCTTTCTTT; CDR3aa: CASSYDRGSTEAFF
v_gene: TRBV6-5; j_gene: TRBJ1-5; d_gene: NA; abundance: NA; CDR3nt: TGTGCCAGCAGCCAACACGGGGGAAGTCAGCCCCAGCATTTT; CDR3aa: CASSQHGGSQPQHF
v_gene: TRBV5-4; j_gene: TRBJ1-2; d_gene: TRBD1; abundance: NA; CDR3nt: TGTGCCAGCACCGACTCCGGCGGACAGGGATCCCTCTATGGCTACACCTTC; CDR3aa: CASTDSGGQGSLYGYTF
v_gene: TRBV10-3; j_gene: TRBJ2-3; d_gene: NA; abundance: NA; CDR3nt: TGTGCCATCAGTGAGTCGACAGCCACAGATACGCAGTATTTT; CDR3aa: CAISESTATDTQYF
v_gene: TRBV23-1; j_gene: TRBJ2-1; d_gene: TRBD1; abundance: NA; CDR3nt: TGCGCCAGCAGTCCTCTCGACAGGGGTAGGGGTCGGAATGAGCAGTTCTTC; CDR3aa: CASSPLDRGRGRNEQFF
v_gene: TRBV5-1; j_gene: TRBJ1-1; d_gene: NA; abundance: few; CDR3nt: TGCGCCAGCAGCCTTGGGATACAGGACACTGAAGCTTTCTTT; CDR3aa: CASSLGIQDTEAFF
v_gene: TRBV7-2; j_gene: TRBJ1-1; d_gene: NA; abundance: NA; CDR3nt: TGTGCCAGCAGCTCTAGGACGGGACTTGAAGCTTTCTTT; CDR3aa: CASSSRTGLEAFF
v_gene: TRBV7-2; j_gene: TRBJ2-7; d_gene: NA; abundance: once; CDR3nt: TGTGCCAGCAGCTTATACTGGTATTCCTACGAGCAGTACTTC; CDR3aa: CASSLYWYSYEQYF
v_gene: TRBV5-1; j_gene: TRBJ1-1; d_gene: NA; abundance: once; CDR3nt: TGCGCCAGCAGCTTGGGCAGCACTGAAGCTTTCTTT; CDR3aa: CASSLGSTEAFF
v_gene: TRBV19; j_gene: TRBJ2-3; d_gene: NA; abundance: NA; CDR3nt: TGTGCCAGTTCCCCCTGGGCAGGGATGGCAGATACGCAGTATTTT; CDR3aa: CASSPWAGMADTQYF
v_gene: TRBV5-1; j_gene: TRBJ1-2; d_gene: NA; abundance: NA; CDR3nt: TGCGCCAGCAGCTTGGCCAGGGGATTCCTCGGGAGCTACACCTTC; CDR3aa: CASSLARGFLGSYTF
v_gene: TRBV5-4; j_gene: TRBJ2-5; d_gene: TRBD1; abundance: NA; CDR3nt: TGTGCCAGCAGCCCTGGACAGGGCCAAGGGACCCAGTACTTC; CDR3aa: CASSPGQGQGTQYF
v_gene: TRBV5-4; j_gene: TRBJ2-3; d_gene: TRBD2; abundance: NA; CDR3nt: TGTGCCAGCCTTTCCGGGACTAACACAGATACGCAGTATTTT; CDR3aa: CASLSGTNTDTQYF
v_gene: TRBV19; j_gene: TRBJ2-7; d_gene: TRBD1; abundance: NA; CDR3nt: TGTGCCACAAGAGATCCGGGACAGGGCTACGAGCAGTACTTC; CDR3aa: CATRDPGQGYEQYF
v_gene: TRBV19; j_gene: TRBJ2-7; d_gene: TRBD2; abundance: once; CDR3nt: TGTGCCAGTAGTACCCCCGGACTAGCATACGAGCAGTACTTC; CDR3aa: CASSTPGLAYEQYF
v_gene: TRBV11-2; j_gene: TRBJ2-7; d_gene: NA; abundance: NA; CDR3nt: TGTGCCAGCAGCCACAGGGTTATCGAGCAGTACTTC; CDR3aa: CASSHRVIEQYF
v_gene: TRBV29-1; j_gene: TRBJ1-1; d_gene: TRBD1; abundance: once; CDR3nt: TGCAGCGTAAAATCCACAGGGGGCCTCGGAGCTTTCTTT; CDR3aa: CSVKSTGGLGAFF
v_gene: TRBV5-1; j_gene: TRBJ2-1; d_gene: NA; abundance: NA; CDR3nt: TGCGCCAGCAGCTTGGCCAGGGGCGACTACAATGAGCAGTTCTTC; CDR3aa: CASSLARGDYNEQFF
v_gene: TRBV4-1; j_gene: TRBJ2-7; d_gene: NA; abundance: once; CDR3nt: TGCGCCAGCAGCCAACCAGGGCGCGCCTACGAGCAGTACTTC; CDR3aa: CASSQPGRAYEQYF
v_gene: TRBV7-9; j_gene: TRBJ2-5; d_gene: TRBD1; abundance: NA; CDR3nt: TGTGCCAGCAGCTTAGGGACAGGGGGCTGGGAGACCCAGTACTTC; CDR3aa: CASSLGTGGWETQYF
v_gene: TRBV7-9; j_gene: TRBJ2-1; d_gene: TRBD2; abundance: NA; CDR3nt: TGTGCCAGCAGCTCGGCCCAGGGAGGGATCGTAGGCAATGAGCAGTTCTTC; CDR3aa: CASSSAQGGIVGNEQFF
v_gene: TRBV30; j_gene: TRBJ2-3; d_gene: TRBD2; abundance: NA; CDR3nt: TGTGCCTGGAGTGCACATCATATACCAGCGGGAGAGTTGGCAGATACGCAGTATTTT; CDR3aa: CAWSAHHIPAGELADTQYF
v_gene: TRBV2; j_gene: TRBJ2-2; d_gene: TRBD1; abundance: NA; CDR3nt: TGTGCCACCGGACAGGCCTCCACCGGGGAGCTGTTTTTT; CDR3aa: CATGQASTGELFF
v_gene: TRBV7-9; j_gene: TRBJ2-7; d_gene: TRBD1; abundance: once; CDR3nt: TGTGCCAGCAGTTTAGCGACAGGGCCCTACGAGCAGTACTTC; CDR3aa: CASSLATGPYEQYF
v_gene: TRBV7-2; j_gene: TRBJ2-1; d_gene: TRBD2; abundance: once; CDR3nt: TGTGCCAGCAGCTTAGAAGGGACTACAACCTACAATGAGCAGTTCTTC; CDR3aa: CASSLEGTTTYNEQFF
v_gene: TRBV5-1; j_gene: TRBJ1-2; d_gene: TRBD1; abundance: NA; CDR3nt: TGCGCCAGCAGCGAAGGACAGGGGGCTGCTGGCTATGGCTACACCTTC; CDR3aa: CASSEGQGAAGYGYTF
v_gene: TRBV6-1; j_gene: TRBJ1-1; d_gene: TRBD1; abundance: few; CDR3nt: TGTGCCAGCAGGCGGGACAGGGGCACTGAAGCTTTCTTT; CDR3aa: CASRRDRGTEAFF
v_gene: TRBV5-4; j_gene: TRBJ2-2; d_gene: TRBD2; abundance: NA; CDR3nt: TGTGCCAGCAGCTTGGAGGGAAGCGGGAGCGCCACCGGGGAGCTGTTTTTT; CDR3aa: CASSLEGSGSATGELFF
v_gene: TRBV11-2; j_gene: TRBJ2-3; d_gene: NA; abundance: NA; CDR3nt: TGTGCCAGCAGCCCGAGCGGCACAGATACGCAGTATTTT; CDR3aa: CASSPSGTDTQYF
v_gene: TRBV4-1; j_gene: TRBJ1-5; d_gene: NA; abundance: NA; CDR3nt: TGCGCCAGCAGCCAAGATGGTGGACAGTTCAATCAGCCCCAGCATTTT; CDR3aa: CASSQDGGQFNQPQHF
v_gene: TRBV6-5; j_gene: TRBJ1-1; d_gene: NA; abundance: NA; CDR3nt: TGTGCCAGCAGACCAACAGTGAACACTGAAGCTTTCTTT; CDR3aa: CASRPTVNTEAFF
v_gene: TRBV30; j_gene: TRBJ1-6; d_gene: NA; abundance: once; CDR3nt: TGTGCCTGGAAGGATCTTATGGGACTTAATAATTCACCCCTCCACTTT; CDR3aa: CAWKDLMGLNNSPLHF
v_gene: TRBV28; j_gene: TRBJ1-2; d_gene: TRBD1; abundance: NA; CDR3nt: TGTGCCAGCAGTCAACAGGGGATATACTATGGCTACACCTTC; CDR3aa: CASSQQGIYYGYTF
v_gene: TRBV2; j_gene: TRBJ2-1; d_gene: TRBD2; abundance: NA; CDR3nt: TGTGCCAGCAGCGGGAGGGGGACCTACAATGAGCAGTTCTTC; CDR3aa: CASSGRGTYNEQFF
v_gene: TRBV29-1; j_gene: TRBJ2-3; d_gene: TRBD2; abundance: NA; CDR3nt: TGCAGCGGAGATACTAGCGACCACACAGATACGCAGTATTTT; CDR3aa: CSGDTSDHTDTQYF
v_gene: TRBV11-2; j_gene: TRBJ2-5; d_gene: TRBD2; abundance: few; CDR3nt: TGTGCCAGCATTCTAGAGGGGACTAGCGGGAGGTTTGAGACCCAGTACTTC; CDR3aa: CASILEGTSGRFETQYF
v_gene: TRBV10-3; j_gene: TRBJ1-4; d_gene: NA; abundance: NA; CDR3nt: TGTGCCATCAGTGAGTACGCCGGGGACACTGGGGAACTGTTTTTT; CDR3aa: CAISEYAGDTGELFF
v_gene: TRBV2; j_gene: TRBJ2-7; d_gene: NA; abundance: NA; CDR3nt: TGTGCCAGCAAGGCCGGGGGGCTCTACGAGCAGTACTTC; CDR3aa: CASKAGGLYEQYF
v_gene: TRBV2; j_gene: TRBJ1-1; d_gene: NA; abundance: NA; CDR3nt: TGTGCCAGCAAGGGGGATCTAACGAACACTGAAGCTTTCTTT; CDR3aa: CASKGDLTNTEAFF
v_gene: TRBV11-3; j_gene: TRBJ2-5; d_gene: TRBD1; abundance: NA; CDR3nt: TGTGCCAGCAGCTTAGGCGGACAGGGGGAACGGGAGACCCAGTACTTC; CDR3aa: CASSLGGQGERETQYF
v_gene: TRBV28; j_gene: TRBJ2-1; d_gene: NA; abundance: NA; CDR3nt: TGTGCCAGCAGTCCACCAGGGTGGCATGAGCAGTTCTTC; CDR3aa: CASSPPGWHEQFF
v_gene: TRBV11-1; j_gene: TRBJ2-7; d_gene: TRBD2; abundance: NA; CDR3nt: TGTGCCAGCAGCTTGCCGGGACTAGACTACGAGCAGTACTTC; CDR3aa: CASSLPGLDYEQYF
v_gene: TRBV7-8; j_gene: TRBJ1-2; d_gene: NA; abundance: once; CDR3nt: TGTGCCAGCAGCTTCGACATCGGCTATGGCTACACCTTC; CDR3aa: CASSFDIGYGYTF
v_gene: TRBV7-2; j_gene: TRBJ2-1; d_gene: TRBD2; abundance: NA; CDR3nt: TGTGCCAGCAGCCCCCGGATAGCGGGAGTATCCTACAATGAGCAGTTCTTC; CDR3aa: CASSPRIAGVSYNEQFF
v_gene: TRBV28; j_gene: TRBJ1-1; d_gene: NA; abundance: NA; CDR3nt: TGTGCCAGCAGCAGCGGCGTCCAGGGGCATGTCACTGAAGCTTTCTTT; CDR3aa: CASSSGVQGHVTEAFF
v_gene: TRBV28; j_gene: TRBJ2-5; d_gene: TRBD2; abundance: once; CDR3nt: TGTGCCAGCAGTTTATGGCTAGCGGGAGGGATACAAGAGACCCAGTACTTC; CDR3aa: CASSLWLAGGIQETQYF
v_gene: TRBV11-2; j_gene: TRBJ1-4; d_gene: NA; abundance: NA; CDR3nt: TGTGCCAGCCGAGAGCTGGGCCTTAATGAAAAACTGTTTTTT; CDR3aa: CASRELGLNEKLFF
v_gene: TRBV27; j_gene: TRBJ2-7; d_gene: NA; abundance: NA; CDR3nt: TGTGCCAGCAGTTTGTGGGCCGGGGCCTACGAGCAGTACTTC; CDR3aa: CASSLWAGAYEQYF
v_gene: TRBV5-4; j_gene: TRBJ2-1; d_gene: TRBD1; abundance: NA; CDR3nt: TGTGCCAGCAGCCGGGACAGCAAATTTTACAATGAGCAGTTCTTC; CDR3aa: CASSRDSKFYNEQFF